These T cell receptor beta chains were read from a single sample in a study of T cell repertoires in ileal Crohn's disease. Some clones are missing from TCRdb's copy, which holds only in-frame ones; the method was immunoSEQ multiplex PCR. The sample lists about 62,000 clones, around 90% occurring once. Sequencing input: ileal tissue. The receptors here all came from an adult with Crohn's disease. Both conserved end residues are part of each CDR3. D genes are given only for firm matches. Not every row has a clone size; where given, it reads once, few, many or a size class.

D: TRBD1; V: TRBV5-1; J: TRBJ2-1; size: NA; DNA: TGCGCCAGCAGCGCGGGGACAGGCGGTGAGCAGTTCTTC; CDR3: CASSAGTGGEQFF
D: TRBD1; V: TRBV27; J: TRBJ1-6; size: NA; DNA: TGTGCCAGCAGTTTGGGGACAGGGATTTCACCCCTCCACTTT; CDR3: CASSLGTGISPLHF
D: TRBD1; V: TRBV28; J: TRBJ2-4; size: NA; DNA: TGTGCCAGCAGCCGATCGGACAGGGTGTACATTCAGTACTTC; CDR3: CASSRSDRVYIQYF
D: NA; V: TRBV9; J: TRBJ2-3; size: NA; DNA: TGTGCCAGCAGCCCCCGAGGCACAGATACGCAGTATTTT; CDR3: CASSPRGTDTQYF
D: NA; V: TRBV9; J: TRBJ2-1; size: NA; DNA: TGTGCCAGCAGCCCACACAGCTCCCAGCTGATCAATGAGCAGTTCTTC; CDR3: CASSPHSSQLINEQFF
D: NA; V: TRBV5-4; J: TRBJ1-1; size: NA; DNA: TGTGCCACCCAAAAGAACAGGGCGAACACTGAAGCTTTCTTT; CDR3: CATQKNRANTEAFF
D: NA; V: TRBV12-5; J: TRBJ1-5; size: NA; DNA: TGTGCTAGTGGTTTGCCCCCCGGGCCCCAGCATTTT; CDR3: CASGLPPGPQHF
D: NA; V: TRBV7-7; J: TRBJ1-6; size: NA; DNA: TGTGCCAGCAGCTTAGTGGAGGGATTAGAGTCACCCCTCCACTTT; CDR3: CASSLVEGLESPLHF
D: NA; V: TRBV5-1; J: TRBJ2-2; size: NA; DNA: TGCGCCAGCAAGACAGGGAACACCGGGGAGCTGTTTTTT; CDR3: CASKTGNTGELFF
D: TRBD1; V: TRBV6-6; J: TRBJ2-1; size: NA; DNA: TGTGCCAGCAGCAAGGGACAGGGTTACAATGAGCAGTTCTTC; CDR3: CASSKGQGYNEQFF
D: NA; V: TRBV7-9; J: TRBJ1-2; size: NA; DNA: TGTGCCAGCAGCTCCCCTGGGCCGCTGGGCTACACCTTC; CDR3: CASSSPGPLGYTF
D: NA; V: TRBV7-2; J: TRBJ1-1; size: NA; DNA: TGTGCCAGCAGCCCGTCCAGCGGTAGGAACGAAGCTTTCTTT; CDR3: CASSPSSGRNEAFF
D: TRBD1; V: TRBV2; J: TRBJ1-5; size: few; DNA: TGTGCCAGCAGTGACAGGGGGCTAGTCAGTCAGCCCCAGCATTTT; CDR3: CASSDRGLVSQPQHF
D: TRBD2; V: TRBV7-6; J: TRBJ2-6; size: NA; DNA: TGTGCCAGCAGCCCACCGGGGGGAGGCTCTGGGGCCAACGTCCTGACTTTC; CDR3: CASSPPGGGSGANVLTF
D: TRBD1; V: TRBV7-9; J: TRBJ1-6; size: NA; DNA: TGTGCCAGCAGCGTTCCGGGACAGGGCGTAAATTCACCCCTCCACTTT; CDR3: CASSVPGQGVNSPLHF
D: NA; V: TRBV5-1; J: TRBJ1-2; size: NA; DNA: TGCGCCAGCAGCGACGGAGGTGGCTACACCTTC; CDR3: CASSDGGGYTF
D: TRBD2; V: TRBV5-6; J: TRBJ2-3; size: NA; DNA: TGTGCCAGCAGCCCCGTCCGGATTAGCGGGGGGGGCACAGATACGCAGTATTTT; CDR3: CASSPVRISGGGTDTQYF
D: NA; V: TRBV7-8; J: TRBJ2-7; size: NA; DNA: TGTGCCAGCAGCTTGGGACATAGAGACTACGAGCAGTACTTC; CDR3: CASSLGHRDYEQYF
D: TRBD2; V: TRBV6-6; J: TRBJ2-3; size: NA; DNA: TGTGCCAGCATCGGGGGGGGACCAAGCACAGATACGCAGTATTTT; CDR3: CASIGGGPSTDTQYF
D: NA; V: TRBV27; J: TRBJ1-1; size: NA; DNA: TGTGCCAGCAGTTCGCCGGGTAGGAACACTGAAGCTTTCTTT; CDR3: CASSSPGRNTEAFF
D: TRBD1; V: TRBV5-4; J: TRBJ1-2; size: NA; DNA: TGTGCCAGCAGCCCACGGACAGGGTATGGCTACACCTTC; CDR3: CASSPRTGYGYTF
D: NA; V: TRBV4-2; J: TRBJ2-5; size: NA; DNA: TGTGCCAGCAGTCAACCGCAGGGGGAGACCCAGTACTTC; CDR3: CASSQPQGETQYF
D: TRBD1; V: TRBV7-9; J: TRBJ1-1; size: NA; DNA: TGTGCCAGCAGCCAAGTCCCGGGACAGATAGCTTTCTTT; CDR3: CASSQVPGQIAFF
D: NA; V: TRBV5-4; J: TRBJ1-1; size: NA; DNA: TGTGCCAGCAGCTGGGCAGGGAACACTGAAGCTTTCTTT; CDR3: CASSWAGNTEAFF
D: NA; V: TRBV4-2; J: TRBJ2-3; size: NA; DNA: TGTGCCAGCAGCCAAGATCCAGGGGTGCAAGGTACGCAGTATTTT; CDR3: CASSQDPGVQGTQYF
D: NA; V: TRBV19; J: TRBJ1-4; size: NA; DNA: TGTGCCAGTCGACCCGACACTTCAACTAATGAAAAACTGTTTTTT; CDR3: CASRPDTSTNEKLFF
D: NA; V: TRBV25-1; J: TRBJ2-7; size: NA; DNA: TGTGCCAGCATGGCGGTTTACGAGCAGTACTTC; CDR3: CASMAVYEQYF
D: NA; V: TRBV4-3; J: TRBJ1-4; size: once; DNA: TGCGCCAGCAGCCAAGCGCAGGCAACTAATGAAAAACTGTTTTTT; CDR3: CASSQAQATNEKLFF
D: TRBD1; V: TRBV11-2; J: TRBJ1-1; size: NA; DNA: TGTGCCAGCAGCCAACAGGGGTCCACTGAAGCTTTCTTT; CDR3: CASSQQGSTEAFF
D: NA; V: TRBV18; J: TRBJ1-5; size: few; DNA: TGTGCCAGCTCACCACCGGGAGATCAGCCCCAGCATTTT; CDR3: CASSPPGDQPQHF
D: TRBD2; V: TRBV25-1; J: TRBJ2-2; size: NA; DNA: TGTGCCAGCAGGGCAATACTAGCGGGAGCGAGCACCGGGGAGCTGTTTTTT; CDR3: CASRAILAGASTGELFF
D: TRBD1; V: TRBV28; J: TRBJ2-1; size: NA; DNA: TGTGCCAGCAGCCGCGGGACAGGCCTCGGGTATGAGCAGTTCTTC; CDR3: CASSRGTGLGYEQFF
D: TRBD2; V: TRBV2; J: TRBJ2-1; size: NA; DNA: TGTGCCAGCAACGGACTAGCGAGGGATGAGCAGTTCTTC; CDR3: CASNGLARDEQFF
D: NA; V: TRBV15; J: TRBJ1-2; size: NA; DNA: TGTGCCACCAGCAGAGAAGGACAGTTCTATGGCTACACCTTC; CDR3: CATSREGQFYGYTF
D: NA; V: TRBV7-9; J: TRBJ1-1; size: NA; DNA: TGTGCCAGCAGCTTATGGGCTCAGAACACTGAAGCTTTCTTT; CDR3: CASSLWAQNTEAFF
D: TRBD2; V: TRBV7-9; J: TRBJ2-1; size: NA; DNA: TGTGCCAGCAGCTTTGGACTAGCGGAAAACAATGAGCAGTTCTTC; CDR3: CASSFGLAENNEQFF
D: NA; V: TRBV7-2; J: TRBJ2-7; size: NA; DNA: TGTGCCAGCAGTTCCACCTACGAGCAGTACTTC; CDR3: CASSSTYEQYF
D: NA; V: TRBV7-7; J: TRBJ1-1; size: NA; DNA: TGTGCCAGCAGCTTAAGCCAGAACACTGAAGCTTTCTTT; CDR3: CASSLSQNTEAFF
D: TRBD1; V: TRBV19; J: TRBJ2-3; size: NA; DNA: TGTGCCAGTAGTAAAGGGGACAGTTTCACAGATACGCAGTATTTT; CDR3: CASSKGDSFTDTQYF
D: TRBD1; V: TRBV29-1; J: TRBJ2-1; size: NA; DNA: TGCAGCGTTGAAGATTCCTACGGGACAGACGCCTACAATGAGCAGTTCTTC; CDR3: CSVEDSYGTDAYNEQFF
D: NA; V: TRBV6-5; J: TRBJ1-6; size: NA; DNA: TGTGCCAGCAGTTACGAGGGAAGCTCACCCCTCCACTTT; CDR3: CASSYEGSSPLHF